The next 16 T cell receptor beta chains were all read from a single sample in a study of PD-1 blockade in classical Hodgkin lymphoma. Libraries were prepared by immunoSEQ multiplex PCR; TCRdb keeps only in-frame clonotypes and omits some of them. Of roughly 50,000 clones in the sample, roughly 89% are singletons; the top ten hold approximately 15%. The time point here: cycle 4 day 1 (C4D1), after about 6 weeks of nivolumab. Brentuximab vedotin exposure varied, and every patient relapsed after autologous stem cell transplantation. This specimen was peripheral blood mononuclear cells (PBMCs), taken before the fourth cycle of nivolumab. The source of these receptors is a human donor with classical Hodgkin lymphoma.

The genes are TRBV5-4 and TRBJ1-2; D is ambiguous. The CDR3 consists of 12 residues. Germline values: CDR1 SGHNT, CDR2 YYREEE (reference sequence). V was pared by 4 bases and J by 4 bases, with 8 bases between. CDR3 sequence (DNA): TGTGCCAGCAGCGAAGGATTCTATGGCTACACCTTC. This gives the protein CASSEGFYGYTF.

The chain uses TRBV2 and TRBJ1-2; D unresolved. This CDR3 region has 13 residues. The V end lost 2 bases, the J end lost 8 bases, and 12 bases lay between the germline ends. In germline, CDR1 is SNHLY, CDR2 FYNNEI. In nucleotides, the CDR3 is TGTGCCAGCAGTGAAAGTAGGTTGGAAGGCTACACCTTC. Its translation: CASSESRLEGYTF.

This chain links TRBV9 with TRBJ2-5; 8 bases are a match to TRBD2. CDR1 is SGDLS and CDR2 is YYNGEE in the germline V gene. This CDR3 is built from 16 residues. With V trimmed by 1 base and J by 4 bases, 9 bases remained unmatched. Here the CDR3 reads CASSVMSTAGGETQYF. CDR3 bases: TGTGCCAGCAGCGTAATGTCCACGGCGGGAGGAGAGACCCAGTACTTC.

The chain couples TRBV6-1 to TRBJ1-1; no reliable D call. The CDR3 extends over 13 amino acids. Trimming took 6 bases from V and 0 from J, leaving 8 bases between them. Germline V CDR1 and CDR2: MNHNS, SASEGT. CDR3 sequence reads: CASSPILNTEAFF. In nucleotides, the CDR3 is TGTGCCAGCAGCCCAATTCTGAACACTGAAGCTTTCTTT.

The rearrangement uses TRBV6-5 and TRBJ1-4; perhaps TRBD1 as D (6 bases). V lost 4 bases and J lost 8, with 14 bases in between. The CDR3 length is 14 residues. Germline loops: CDR1 MNHEY, CDR2 SVGAGI. CDR3 DNA: TGTGCCAGCAGTTCTGTTGGTGGGGGCGAAAAACTGTTTTTT. Translation: CASSSVGGGEKLFF.

This chain connects TRBV27 to TRBJ2-1; TRBD1 agrees at 7 bases. Germline V lookup: CDR1 MNHEY, CDR2 SMNVEV (reference sequence). V dropped 6 bases and J dropped 4; count of bases not matched to a gene: 6. This CDR3 is built from 14 residues. The CDR3 region has the DNA TGTGCCAGCAGCTTGGGACAGTCATACAATGAGCAGTTCTTC. Its translation: CASSLGQSYNEQFF.

The chain combines TRBV29-1 with TRBJ1-2; D remains unclear. The CDR3 extends over 13 amino acids. Between the trimmed V and J ends, which lost 7 bases and 1 base, there was a span of 13 bases. Germline-derived CDR1 and CDR2 are SQVTM and ANQGSEA. The CDR3 region has the DNA TGCAGCGCGCCTGAAGGAGGTAACTATGGCTACACCTTC. Translating it yields CSAPEGGNYGYTF.

The V gene is TRBV6-5, the J gene TRBJ1-4, with D possibly matching TRBD1 (5 bases). This CDR3 has 15 residues. V shed 0 bases and J shed 7 bases, with 12 bases lying between them. CDR1 and CDR2 (germline): MNHEY, SVGAGI. The CDR3 DNA follows: TGTGCCAGCAGTTACTCCCTGGGGGGGAGTGAAAAACTGTTTTTT. It codes for CASSYSLGGSEKLFF.

The chain employs TRBV19 and TRBJ2-7; 9 nucleotides line up with TRBD2. The CDR3 has 16 residues. From germline, CDR1 is LNHDA and CDR2 SQIVND (reference sequence). Germline trimming cut 3 bases from V and 0 bases from J; bases unmatched to any gene: 6. CDR3 bases: TGTGCCAGTAGTATTGGAGTAGCGGGGGCCTCCTACGAGCAGTACTTC. This gives the protein CASSIGVAGASYEQYF.

V is TRBV7-6 and J is TRBJ1-5, with TRBD1 matching 7 bases. The trim removed 4 bases at V and 1 base at J, leaving 7 bases unmatched. The germline V gene encodes CDR1 SGHVS and CDR2 FNYEAQ. The CDR3 consists of 16 residues. CDR3 region: CASSSGGGESNQPQHF. CDR3 nucleotides: TGTGCCAGCAGCTCAGGGGGGGGTGAGAGCAATCAGCCCCAGCATTTT.

This rearrangement joins TRBV10-3 to TRBJ2-1, with 7 bases lining up with TRBD1. The CDR3 length is 16 residues. Unmatched junction bases numbered 9, after V lost 2 bases and J lost 5 bases. CDR1 ENHRY and CDR2 SYGVKD come from the germline V gene. The CDR3 bases are TGTGCCATCAGTGAGAAAGCGACAAGGGGGCACAATGAGCAGTTCTTC. Its translation: CAISEKATRGHNEQFF.

V is TRBV7-9 and J is TRBJ1-1; D perhaps matches TRBD1 (5 bases). The V and J ends lost 2 bases and 5 bases respectively, with 9 bases between them. The CDR3 extends over 13 amino acids. CDR1 is SEHNR, CDR2 FQNEAQ, per germline (reference sequence). CDR3 in DNA: TGTGCCAGCAGCTTATTAGGGGAAACTGAAGCTTTCTTT. Amino acids: CASSLLGETEAFF.

V usage is TRBV19 and J usage is TRBJ2-7; TRBD1 aligns across 8 bases. Germline values: CDR1 LNHDA, CDR2 SQIVND (reference sequence). Trimming at V came to 6 bases and at J to 1 base, leaving 5 bases not matched to a gene. The CDR3 has 14 residues. The CDR3 coding sequence is TGTGCCAGTAGGGGGACAGGCTCTTCCTACGAGCAGTACTTC. Translation: CASRGTGSSYEQYF.

V gene TRBV4-2 combines with J gene TRBJ1-5, with D tentatively TRBD1 (6 bases). The CDR3 has 17 residues. The germline CDR1 and CDR2 sequences are LGHNA and YNFKEQ. Trimming shortened V by 0 bases and J by 0 bases, and 12 bases separated the two germline ends. The CDR3 DNA sequence: TGTGCCAGCAGCCAAGATCGGACAGAATATAGCAATCAGCCCCAGCATTTT. This translates into CASSQDRTEYSNQPQHF.

The J gene is TRBJ1-5, the V gene TRBV2; 7 positions match TRBD1. J lost 4 bases, V lost 7 bases, and 4 bases had no gene match. The V gene's germline CDR1 is SNHLY and CDR2 FYNNEI. CDR3 length equals 13 residues. For the CDR3, the DNA is TGTGCCAGCACCGTGACAGGGAATCAGCCCCAGCATTTT. This translates into CASTVTGNQPQHF.

V usage is TRBV7-9 and J usage is TRBJ1-2; 7 bases are shared with TRBD1. Germline V gene data show CDR1 as SEHNR and CDR2 as FQNEAQ (reference sequence). The CDR3 has 14 amino acids. Trimming at V came to 8 bases and at J to 1 base, leaving 7 bases not matched to a gene. The CDR3: CASGRQGLNYGYTF. The DNA for the CDR3 is TGTGCCAGCGGACGACAGGGCCTTAACTATGGCTACACCTTC.